This T cell receptor (beta chain) was recorded in a study of blood T cell repertoires in COVID-19. Study-wide context: Samples of COVID-19 (acute and convalescent) were obtained from the United States, Italy and Spain. Sources were T cells, B-cell-depleted T cells, or PBMCs; the material itself was cDNA or gDNA.

Followed over time, Seattle patients had been enrolled while infection was active. Under the authors' procedure: Cell counts per sample came from amplifying reference gene primers. Assay: immunoSEQ multiplex PCR; the TCRdb copy retains only in-frame clones and omits some. V, J and clone size derive from that table, while D and trimming were established from the DNA sequence. The table includes some 270,000 clones, about 85% detected once. V was pared by 0 bases and J by 5 bases, with 11 bases between. Per the germline V gene, CDR1 is SGDLS and CDR2 is YYNGEE. This CDR3 is 14 amino acids long. The sequenced sample consisted of peripheral blood. The receptor's source is a human donor with COVID-19, enrolled during active disease. The donor label of this sample is uncertain. This sequence joins TRBV9 and TRBJ1-1; tentatively, D is TRBD1 (5 bases). CDR3 DNA: TGTGCCAGCAGCGTAGGGGGCGCACGAACTGAAGCTTTCTTT. It encodes CASSVGGARTEAFF.